A single sample gave rise to the 32 T cell receptor beta chains below, sequenced in a study of cytomegalovirus exposure and HLA in healthy donors. TCRdb's copy holds only in-frame clones and misses some; the assay was immunoSEQ multiplex PCR. Of approximately 97,000 clones in the sample, about 95% were seen once. The source material was PBMCs. Receptors were obtained from a woman between 18 and 30 years old in good health and CMV-seronegative.

This clone was detected a few times. The CDR3 DNA reads as TGTGCCAGCAGCACGACACCGGGAACAGACTATGGCTACACCTTC. Translated, it gives CASSTTPGTDYGYTF. The chain recombines TRBV7-3 with TRBJ1-2; D is undetermined. CDR3 length: 15 amino acids. The ends were cut back, 5 bases at V and 3 bases at J, with 16 bases in the middle. Germline V lookup: CDR1 SGHTA, CDR2 FQGTGA.

The chain uses TRBV19 and TRBJ1-2; tentative D call: TRBD1 (6 bases). From germline, CDR1 is LNHDA and CDR2 SQIVND (reference sequence). The CDR3 runs 13 residues. Trimming pared 5 bases from V and 7 bases from J, leaving 14 bases between. CDR3 amino acids: CASSGRGGSGYTF. The CDR3, as DNA: TGTGCCAGTAGTGGCAGGGGAGGGTCTGGCTACACCTTC. Complete variable domain (other parts from reference TRBV19 and TRBJ1-2): DGGITQSPKYLFRKEGQNVTLSCEQNLNHDAMYWYRQDPGQGLRLIYYSQIVNDFQKGDIAEGYSVSREKKESFPLTVTSAQKNPTAFYLCASSGRGGSGYTFGSGTRLTVV.

The chain is built from TRBV6-5 and TRBJ1-3, with D unclear. The V end was cut by 5 bases, the J end by 0 bases, with 11 bases between. CDR1 is MNHEY, CDR2 SVGAGI, per germline. CDR3 size: 15 residues. The CDR3 is CASSRGSRSGNTIYF. The DNA for the CDR3 is TGTGCCAGCAGTCGGGGAAGCCGCTCTGGAAACACCATATATTTT.

This clone appeared a single time. The chain joins TRBV7-6 to TRBJ2-3, with 12 nucleotides matching TRBD2. The germline gives CDR1 SGHVS, CDR2 FNYEAQ. The CDR3 length is 14 residues. V shed 5 bases, J shed 9 bases, and the junction held 6 bases outside the gene matches. The CDR3 loop reads CASSAQTSGGTQYF. For the CDR3, the DNA is TGTGCCAGCAGCGCGCAGACTAGCGGGGGCACGCAGTATTTT.

The chain joins TRBV5-4 to TRBJ2-7; maybe TRBD1 (6 bases). CDR1 SGHNT and CDR2 YYREEE come from the germline V gene (reference sequence). There are 12 residues in the CDR3. Trimming took 2 bases from V and 6 from J, leaving 9 bases between them. The CDR3 reads CASSLQGGEQYF. The CDR3 DNA follows: TGTGCCAGCAGCTTACAGGGTGGCGAGCAGTACTTC.

The chain employs TRBV5-4 and TRBJ1-1; 8 bases match TRBD1. The CDR3 is 18 residues long. Per the germline V gene, CDR1 is SGHNT and CDR2 is YYREEE (reference sequence). V was pared by 1 base and J by 0 bases, with 11 bases of the junction left unmatched. The CDR3 coding sequence is TGTGCCAGCAGCTTGATTTCGACAGGGGTCTTAATGAACACTGAAGCTTTCTTT. As protein: CASSLISTGVLMNTEAFF.

With respect to this clone: A read error may produce the germline difference seen at one junction end. The CDR3 DNA reads TGTGCCAGCAGTTTAGGGAGGACAGGGGTGTTTCTTTCGGAGCAGTTCTTC. It specifies CASSLGRTGVFLSEQFF. This chain connects TRBV7-2 to TRBJ2-1; 9 bases map to TRBD1. The CDR3 consists of 17 residues. Looked up from germline, CDR1 is SGHTA and CDR2 is FQGNSA.

This clone was seen only once. The chain couples TRBV2 to TRBJ1-1; 7 bases agree with TRBD1. Germline V gene lookup returns CDR1 SNHLY and CDR2 FYNNEI. CDR3 length: 13 residues. V shed 5 bases and J 5 bases; nucleotides not matched to a gene: 5. CDR3: CASSTGEWTEAFF. The CDR3, as DNA: TGTGCCAGCAGTACAGGGGAGTGGACTGAAGCTTTCTTT.

CDR3 sequence reads: CASSLALANNEQFF. Here the CDR3 DNA reads TGTGCCAGCAGCTTAGCACTAGCGAATAATGAGCAGTTCTTC. The gene calls are TRBV11-2 and TRBJ2-1; 7 bases map to TRBD2. The CDR3 covers 14 residues. With 1 base clipped from V and 7 bases from J, the junction kept 4 bases outside the gene matches. Looked up from germline, CDR1 is SGHAT and CDR2 is FQNNGV.

The rearrangement joins TRBV28 to TRBJ2-7; 7 bases agree with TRBD2. CDR3 length equals 12 residues. The J segment lost 2 bases and the V segment lost 10 bases, leaving 5 bases of the junction unmatched. CDR1 is MDHEN, CDR2 SYDVKM, per germline. The CDR3 spells CATRGGTYEQYF. CDR3 nucleotides: TGTGCCACCCGCGGGGGAACCTACGAGCAGTACTTC.

The rearrangement links TRBV27 to TRBJ2-1; 8 bases are shared with TRBD2. The germline CDR1 and CDR2 sequences are MNHEY and SMNVEV (reference sequence). Germline trimming cut 7 bases from V and 2 bases from J; bases unmatched to any gene: 7. The CDR3 loop spans 15 amino acids. The CDR3 spells CASTEGLGPYNEQFF. The DNA for the CDR3 is TGTGCCAGCACTGAGGGACTAGGGCCCTACAATGAGCAGTTCTTC.

The J gene is TRBJ2-1, the V gene TRBV7-2; 10 nucleotides line up with TRBD1. Trimming took 3 bases from V and 9 from J; bases not matched to a gene: 14. This CDR3 spans 17 amino acids. Germline assignment: CDR1 SGHTA and CDR2 FQGNSA. This chain's CDR3 is CASSFSPGQGTIGEQFF. The CDR3 DNA reads as TGTGCCAGCAGCTTCTCGCCGGGACAGGGGACCATCGGTGAGCAGTTCTTC.

The CDR3 region is CASRDRDRESQPQHF. The CDR3 coding sequence is TGTGCCAGCAGGGACCGGGACAGGGAAAGTCAGCCCCAGCATTTT. The chain joins TRBV2 to TRBJ1-5; TRBD1 aligns across 9 bases. Losses at the gene ends were 6 bases for V and 6 bases for J; bases not matched to a gene: 9. This CDR3 comprises 15 residues. CDR1 SNHLY and CDR2 FYNNEI come from the germline V gene.

The V and J genes are TRBV27 and TRBJ1-3; D call uncertain. The CDR3 is 12 amino acids. Trimming shortened V by 4 bases and J by 4 bases, and 5 bases separated the two germline ends. CDR1 and CDR2 (germline): MNHEY, SMNVEV (reference sequence). The CDR3 DNA follows: TGTGCCAGCAGTTCCGGGGGAAACACCATATATTTT. This encodes CASSSGGNTIYF.

The chain is built from TRBV4-1 and TRBJ2-7; a possible D gene is TRBD2 (5 bases). Germline CDR1 is MGHRA and CDR2 is YSYEKL. V shed 3 bases and J shed 1 base, with 13 bases lying between them. This CDR3 is built from 15 residues. The CDR3 spells CASSHRSSGSYEQYF. The CDR3 region has the DNA TGCGCCAGCAGCCACAGGTCTTCGGGGTCCTACGAGCAGTACTTC.

The chain employs TRBV29-1 and TRBJ2-7; tentatively, D is TRBD2 (5 bases). Germline V lookup: CDR1 SQVTM, CDR2 ANQGSEA. The V and J ends lost 4 bases and 4 bases respectively, with 11 bases between them. The CDR3 is 12 residues long. The CDR3 region is CSVVRGRYEQYF. The CDR3 region has the DNA TGCAGCGTTGTCCGTGGGAGATACGAGCAGTACTTC.

This chain connects TRBV6-1 to TRBJ1-1; D might be TRBD1 (6 bases). Deletions cut 0 bases from V and 0 bases from J, with 20 bases between. Germline V gene lookup returns CDR1 MNHNS and CDR2 SASEGT. CDR3 length equals 19 residues. The CDR3 nucleotides are TGTGCCAGCAGTGAAGCTGGTTATCTCCTCCGGGACATGAACACTGAAGCTTTCTTT. It specifies CASSEAGYLLRDMNTEAFF.

J is TRBJ2-1 and V is TRBV2; 9 bases line up with TRBD2. CDR3 size: 15 residues. Losses at the gene ends were 7 bases for V and 4 bases for J; bases not matched to a gene: 8. Germline loops: CDR1 SNHLY, CDR2 FYNNEI. CDR3 in amino acids: CASKLAGAGYNEQFF. The CDR3 DNA sequence: TGTGCCAGCAAATTAGCGGGAGCGGGATACAATGAGCAGTTCTTC.

V usage is TRBV6-1 and J usage is TRBJ1-1; D might be TRBD1 (5 bases). CDR3 length equals 13 residues. Germline-derived CDR1 and CDR2 are MNHNS and SASEGT. Trimming removed 6 bases at V and 3 bases at J, with 11 bases between. The CDR3 coding sequence is TGTGCCAGCAGAAGAACGGGGGACACTGAAGCTTTCTTT. It is translated as CASRRTGDTEAFF.

The chain uses TRBV7-2 and TRBJ2-7; 12 bases are a match to TRBD2. Germline CDR1 is SGHTA and CDR2 is FQGNSA. The CDR3 is 15 amino acids. V trimming: 7 bases; J trimming: 6 bases; junction bases outside the gene matches: 10. The CDR3: CASNPGRTSGTEQYF. For the CDR3, the DNA is TGTGCCAGCAACCCCGGAAGGACTAGCGGGACCGAGCAGTACTTC.

The gene calls are TRBV5-1 and TRBJ1-2; 7 bases line up with TRBD1. The J segment lost 3 bases and the V segment lost 7 bases, leaving 6 bases of the junction unmatched. Germline V gives CDR1 SGHRS, CDR2 YFSETQ. The CDR3 loop spans 13 amino acids. CDR3 bases: TGCGCCAGCGCATTGGGGACAGACTATGGCTACACCTTC. Protein: CASALGTDYGYTF.

The rearrangement links TRBV19 to TRBJ2-7; TRBD2 aligns across 7 bases. CDR1 and CDR2 from the germline V gene are LNHDA and SQIVND (reference sequence). Losses at the gene ends were 10 bases for V and 2 bases for J; bases not matched to a gene: 8. CDR3 size: 13 residues. The CDR3 DNA reads as TGTGCCACCGCGCGGGAGCTAACCTACGAGCAGTACTTC. Amino acids: CATARELTYEQYF.

This chain connects TRBV14 to TRBJ2-7; 12 bases line up with TRBD2. The V and J ends lost 3 bases and 11 bases, in that order; junction bases with no gene match: 5. The CDR3 sequence is 13 residues long. CDR1 and CDR2 from the germline V gene are SGHDN and FVKESK. This chain's CDR3 is CASSHTTSGGKYF. The CDR3 DNA sequence: TGTGCCAGCAGCCACACCACTAGCGGGGGGAAGTACTTC.

This clone was seen just once. The chain has TRBV7-9 and TRBJ2-3; 9 bases map to TRBD2. V was pared by 11 bases and J by 0 bases, with 15 bases of the junction left unmatched. Germline CDR1 and CDR2: SEHNR and FQNEAQ (reference sequence). The CDR3 has 17 amino acids. CDR3 coding DNA: TGTGCCTCCTATCCGCTAGCGGGGATTTCTAGCACAGATACGCAGTATTTT. It codes for CASYPLAGISSTDTQYF.

This clone has only one observation. The rearrangement links TRBV5-5 to TRBJ2-7, with D perhaps TRBD1 (6 bases). Germline assignment: CDR1 SGHKS and CDR2 YYEKEE (reference sequence). The CDR3 extends over 13 amino acids. The V gene lost 0 bases and the J gene lost 5 bases, with 9 bases spanning the gap. For the CDR3, the DNA is TGTGCCAGCAGCTTGGTCAGGGGTAACGAGCAGTACTTC. This gives the protein CASSLVRGNEQYF.

This rearrangement joins TRBV5-6 to TRBJ2-3, with 11 nucleotides matching TRBD1. After removal of 4 bases from V and 2 bases from J, the junction contained 3 bases not matched to a gene. CDR1 and CDR2 (germline): SGHDT, YYEEEE. The CDR3 totals 15 residues. The CDR3 sequence: CASSGGQGDTDTQYF. For the CDR3, the DNA is TGTGCCAGCAGCGGGGGACAGGGGGACACAGATACGCAGTATTTT.

V and J are TRBV2 and TRBJ1-1, with D unresolved. Germline-derived CDR1 and CDR2 are SNHLY and FYNNEI. The CDR3 sequence is 16 residues long. V lost 2 bases and J lost 8, with 21 bases in between. The CDR3 loop is CASSEYGPRSSPEAFF. The CDR3 DNA is TGTGCCAGCAGTGAATACGGTCCTCGGAGTTCTCCCGAAGCTTTCTTT.

Comments on this clone: Germline is not matched at one junction end, which may reflect a read error. In DNA form, the CDR3 reads TGTGCCACCTCAGGGGGCGGCAATCAGCCCCAGCATTTT. Its protein product is CATSGGGNQPQHF. The chain carries TRBV18 and TRBJ1-5; 8 bases fit TRBD1. The CDR3 is 13 residues long. CDR1 and CDR2 (germline): KGHSH, LQKENI.

The rearrangement joins TRBV6-1 to TRBJ2-1; D gene unclear. Germline V gene data show CDR1 as MNHNS and CDR2 as SASEGT. Trimming left V 8 bases short and J 4 bases short, with 18 bases between. The CDR3 loop spans 15 amino acids. The CDR3 here is CASPIASFTYNEQFF. The CDR3 DNA follows: TGTGCCAGCCCTATCGCTAGTTTTACTTACAATGAGCAGTTCTTC.

This sequence joins TRBV27 and TRBJ2-5, with a possible D match to TRBD1 (6 bases). There are 14 residues in the CDR3. Trimming left V 2 bases short and J 0 bases short, with 7 bases between. Germline V gives CDR1 MNHEY, CDR2 SMNVEV (reference sequence). CDR3: CASSLQGYQETQYF. CDR3 bases: TGTGCCAGCAGTTTACAGGGGTACCAAGAGACCCAGTACTTC.

This chain uses TRBV4-1 with TRBJ2-3; 12 nucleotides agree with TRBD2. Germline CDR1 and CDR2: MGHRA and YSYEKL. Losses at the gene ends were 2 bases for V and 6 bases for J; bases not matched to a gene: 9. The CDR3 sequence is 17 residues long. The DNA for the CDR3 is TGCGCCAGCAGCCAACCCCCTAGCGGGGGGGCCCCCGATACGCAGTATTTT. Protein sequence: CASSQPPSGGAPDTQYF.

The rearrangement joins TRBV13 to TRBJ1-3; maybe TRBD1 (6 bases). CDR1 and CDR2 (germline): PRHDT, FYEKMQ (reference sequence). Trimming left V 0 bases short and J 0 bases short, with 12 bases between. The CDR3 length is 17 residues. Here the CDR3 DNA reads TGTGCCAGCAGCTTAGGCCTGGGAGGGGGCTCTGGAAACACCATATATTTT. It translates to CASSLGLGGGSGNTIYF.